The 27 T cell receptor beta chains reported below all come from one sample, sequenced in a study of Ad26.COV2.S vaccination and SARS-CoV-2 variants. Treatment here: some 20 received Ad26.COV2.S at low or high dose, single or two shots; about 5 received placebo; per-sample allocation not given. Day 63 after the first injection of vaccine or placebo was the sampling time. Only in-frame clones appear in the TCRdb table, and some are missing; sequencing was by immunoSEQ multiplex PCR. The sample has roughly 420,000 clones, roughly nine tenths seen once. The material sequenced was peripheral blood, taken in a trial of Ad26.COV2.S vaccine versus placebo. The receptor set was obtained from a person between 18 and 59 years old who received the Ad26.COV2.S COVID-19 vaccine or a placebo.

The V call is TRBV19, the J call TRBJ1-6; tentative D call: TRBD1 (5 bases). This CDR3 has 13 amino acids. V was cut by 8 bases and J by 10 bases, with 15 bases left in between. Germline CDR1 is LNHDA and CDR2 is SQIVND (reference sequence). This CDR3 is CASGRRGGSPLHF. The CDR3 DNA sequence: TGTGCCAGTGGGCGAAGGGGAGGCTCACCCCTCCACTTT.

The CDR3 region is CASSFRGRDTEAFF. CDR3 sequence (DNA): TGCGCCAGCAGCTTTCGGGGGCGGGATACTGAAGCTTTCTTT. The genes are TRBV5-1 and TRBJ1-1, with D perhaps matching TRBD1 (6 bases). The CDR3 spans 14 residues. Looked up from germline, CDR1 is SGHRS and CDR2 is YFSETQ. Trimming removed 2 bases at V and 5 bases at J, with 13 bases between.

This chain joins TRBV9 and TRBJ2-5, with 8 bases lining up with TRBD1. The CDR3 is 17 residues long. Looked up from germline, CDR1 is SGDLS and CDR2 is YYNGEE. J was trimmed by 5 bases and V by 0 bases; bases with no gene match: 12. This chain's CDR3 is CASSVGPGQVASETQYF. For the CDR3, the DNA is TGTGCCAGCAGCGTAGGCCCGGGACAGGTGGCTAGTGAGACCCAGTACTTC. Full variable domain (remainder filled in from reference TRBV9 and TRBJ2-5): DSGVTQTPKHLITATGQRVTLRCSPRSGDLSVYWYQQSLDQGLQFLIQYYNGEERAKGNILERFSAQQFPDLHSELNLSSLELGDSALYFCASSVGPGQVASETQYFGPGTRLLVL.

The chain is built from TRBV7-2 and TRBJ2-5; D gene ambiguous. In germline, CDR1 is SGHTA, CDR2 FQGNSA. Trimming pared 0 bases from V and 5 bases from J, leaving 10 bases between. The CDR3 runs 14 residues. The CDR3 protein is CASSLAGNSETQYF. The CDR3 DNA reads TGTGCCAGCAGCTTAGCGGGGAATTCGGAGACCCAGTACTTC.

The chain links TRBV20-1 to TRBJ2-3; 10 positions agree with TRBD1. CDR3 length: 16 amino acids. J was trimmed by 3 bases and V by 3 bases; bases with no gene match: 9. Germline loops: CDR1 DFQATT, CDR2 SNEGSKA (reference sequence). The CDR3 loop is CSASRQGAGWTDTQYF. As DNA, the CDR3 is TGCAGTGCTAGTCGACAGGGGGCGGGATGGACAGATACGCAGTATTTT.

J is TRBJ2-5 and V is TRBV21-1; the table gives TRBD2 as D, unverified against the DNA. TRBV21-1 is shown as a pseudogene. The CDR3 extends over 14 amino acids. CDR3 loop: CASTARESQETQYF. The CDR3 coding sequence is TGTGCCAGCACTGCGAGGGAGAGTCAAGAGACCCAGTACTTC.

The count of this clone is one. The chain carries TRBV5-1 and TRBJ2-7, with 10 nucleotides matching TRBD1. This CDR3 region has 13 residues. Per germline, CDR1 SGHRS and CDR2 YFSETQ. CDR3 bases: TGCGCCAGCAGCTTGGAAGGACAGGGGGGACCCGTCGTC. Protein sequence: CASSLEGQGGPVV.

The V gene is TRBV11-3, the J gene TRBJ2-1, with D unclear. The V gene lost 3 bases and the J gene lost 5 bases, with 8 bases spanning the gap. Per germline, CDR1 SGHNT and CDR2 YENEEA. This CDR3 contains 13 residues. CDR3 DNA: TGTGCCAGCAGCTTGGGCTCTAACAATGAGCAGTTCTTC. This encodes CASSLGSNNEQFF.

The chain is built from TRBV7-9 and TRBJ1-1, with D hard to call. V lost 2 bases and J lost 1, with 8 bases in between. CDR1 SEHNR and CDR2 FQNEAQ come from the germline V gene (reference sequence). The CDR3 covers 14 residues. Written as DNA, the CDR3 is TGTGCCAGCAGCTTACGGGCAGAGAACACTGAAGCTTTCTTT. This codes for CASSLRAENTEAFF.

V is TRBV30 and J is TRBJ1-2; D unclear. The CDR3 consists of 15 residues. Germline CDR1 GTSNPN, CDR2 SVGIG (reference sequence). Trimming shortened V by 7 bases and J by 1 base, and 19 bases separated the two germline ends. Written as DNA, the CDR3 is TGTGCCTACGCCGACGGAAGGGAGGGTAACTATGGCTACACCTTC. This encodes CAYADGREGNYGYTF.

The chain uses TRBV19 and TRBJ1-1, with unresolved D. This CDR3 comprises 14 residues. V lost 7 bases and J 5 bases, leaving 17 bases between the germline ends. CDR1 is LNHDA, CDR2 SQIVND, per germline (reference sequence). The CDR3 region has the DNA TGTGCCAGTAACCCTGGACCCGAGTGGACTGAAGCTTTCTTT. Its translation is CASNPGPEWTEAFF.

This chain uses TRBV28 with TRBJ1-4; possible D gene TRBD1, 5 bases. This CDR3 spans 14 amino acids. Trimming stripped 6 bases from V and 4 bases from J, with 12 bases between. The germline V gene encodes CDR1 MDHEN and CDR2 SYDVKM. The CDR3 region has the DNA TGTGCCAGCAGGCAACCTCAGGGTAATGAAAAACTGTTTTTT. It is translated as CASRQPQGNEKLFF.

This clone has more than one count but fewer than ten. V usage is TRBV12-5 and J usage is TRBJ2-2; D tentatively reads TRBD1 or TRBD2 (5 bases each). The germline gives CDR1 LGHNT, CDR2 FRNRAP. V was cut by 0 bases and J by 7 bases, with 15 bases left in between. CDR3 size: 16 residues. CDR3 sequence: CASGLVHEGQFGELFF. The CDR3 nucleotides read TGTGCTAGTGGTTTGGTACACGAGGGGCAGTTCGGGGAGCTGTTTTTT.

The chain has TRBV6-5 and TRBJ1-4; D remains ambiguous. Per the germline V gene, CDR1 is MNHEY and CDR2 is SVGAGI. There are 13 residues in the CDR3. Trimming removed 2 bases from V and 8 bases from J, with 9 bases in between. DNA of the CDR3: TGTGCCAGCAGTTACGTTCAAACAGAAAAACTGTTTTTT. Its translation is CASSYVQTEKLFF.

This chain links TRBV19 with TRBJ2-5, with D perhaps TRBD1 (5 bases). In germline, CDR1 is LNHDA, CDR2 SQIVND (reference sequence). V was shortened by 2 bases and J by 9 bases, with 13 bases between the two germline ends. The CDR3 spans 13 residues. The CDR3 coding sequence is TGTGCCAGTAGTATAAAACCCCCCAGGGCCCAGTACTTC. Residues: CASSIKPPRAQYF.

This clone has more than one count but fewer than ten. The genes are TRBV7-9 and TRBJ2-7, with D uncertain. CDR3 size: 14 residues. V was trimmed by 1 base and J by 2 bases, leaving 9 bases between them. Germline V lookup: CDR1 SEHNR, CDR2 FQNEAQ (reference sequence). The CDR3 nucleotides are TGTGCCAGCAGCTTAGGGCTGCAGACCTACGAGCAGTACTTC. Its protein product is CASSLGLQTYEQYF.

The chain carries TRBV7-9 and TRBJ2-1, with 7 bases fitting TRBD1. J lost 3 bases, V lost 1 base, and 3 bases had no gene match. CDR1 is SEHNR, CDR2 FQNEAQ, per germline (reference sequence). This CDR3 is 15 amino acids long. The CDR3 loop is CASSLVQGLYNEQFF. In DNA, the CDR3 is TGTGCCAGCAGCTTAGTACAGGGGCTCTACAATGAGCAGTTCTTC. Variable domain in full (rest from reference TRBV7-9 and TRBJ2-1): DTGVSQNPRHKITKRGQNVTFRCDPISEHNRLYWYRQTLGQGPEFLTYFQNEAQLEKSRLLSDRFSAERPKGSFSTLEIQRTEQGDSAMYLCASSLVQGLYNEQFFGPGTRLTVL.

The rearrangement uses TRBV2 and TRBJ1-2; D is ambiguous. Trimming cost V 3 bases and J 8 bases, with 19 bases left between them. Germline V CDR1 and CDR2: SNHLY, FYNNEI. CDR3 length: 15 amino acids. The CDR3 reads CASSEVTRASGGYTF. In DNA form, the CDR3 reads TGTGCCAGCAGTGAGGTCACGAGGGCTAGTGGGGGCTACACCTTC.

J is TRBJ2-2 and V is TRBV24-1; TRBD2 matches at 7 bases. The CDR3 extends over 15 amino acids. From germline, CDR1 is KGHDR and CDR2 SFDVKD. With V trimmed by 4 bases and J by 3 bases, 4 bases remained unmatched. DNA for the CDR3: TGTGCCACCAGTGACCCAGCGGGGCACACCGGGGAGCTGTTTTTT. Translating gives CATSDPAGHTGELFF.

This sequence joins TRBV7-8 and TRBJ2-5; TRBD2 matches 7 bases. The germline V gene encodes CDR1 SGHVS and CDR2 FQNEAQ. The V segment lost 5 bases and the J segment 5 bases; nucleotides outside the gene matches: 14. This CDR3 contains 16 residues. Here the CDR3 reads CASSTGTTSSGETQYF. The CDR3 coding sequence is TGTGCCAGCAGCACCGGGACTACCTCAAGTGGTGAGACCCAGTACTTC.

This rearrangement joins TRBV12-3 or TRBV12-4 to TRBJ2-3; tentatively, D is TRBD1 or TRBD2 (5 bases each). Trimming shortened V by 9 bases and J by 6 bases, and 10 bases separated the two germline ends. The CDR3 extends over 11 amino acids. In DNA form, the CDR3 reads TGTGCCAGTTCAGAGGGGGATACGCAGTATTTT. It codes for CASSEGDTQYF.

This chain links TRBV28 with TRBJ2-7; D uncertain. This CDR3 has 12 amino acids. V was cut by 6 bases and J by 4 bases, with 10 bases left in between. Germline CDR1 reads MDHEN; CDR2 reads SYDVKM. The CDR3 is CASSSVWYEQYV. For the CDR3, the DNA is TGTGCCAGCAGCTCCGTTTGGTACGAGCAGTACGTC.

The J gene is TRBJ1-2, the V gene TRBV6-5; no clear D. CDR3 size: 12 residues. Germline V gene data show CDR1 as MNHEY and CDR2 as SVGAGI. V was shortened by 8 bases and J by 2 bases, with 9 bases between the two germline ends. CDR3 region: CASGSFNYGYTF. DNA for the CDR3: TGTGCCAGCGGTTCGTTCAACTATGGCTACACCTTC.

The rearrangement uses TRBV7-2 and TRBJ1-1, with a possible D match to TRBD1 (5 bases). The CDR3 extends over 15 amino acids. Trimming left V 3 bases short and J 1 base short, with 12 bases between. The V gene's germline CDR1 is SGHTA and CDR2 FQGNSA. For the CDR3, the DNA is TGTGCCAGCAGCTTTCTCCGTACAGGGAACACTGAAGCTTTCTTT. Amino acid sequence: CASSFLRTGNTEAFF.

This chain joins TRBV6-6 and TRBJ2-1; no reliable D call. Germline values: CDR1 MNHNY, CDR2 SVGAGI (reference sequence). The CDR3 contains 11 residues. V lost 5 bases, J lost 12 bases, and 11 bases lay in between. CDR3: CASSREWSQFF. The CDR3 DNA follows: TGTGCCAGCAGTCGAGAATGGTCGCAGTTCTTC.

The chain is built from TRBV7-9 and TRBJ1-5; 10 bases agree with TRBD1. CDR3 length: 16 amino acids. V trimming: 5 bases; J trimming: 7 bases; junction bases outside the gene matches: 11. Germline V gives CDR1 SEHNR, CDR2 FQNEAQ (reference sequence). The CDR3 sequence: CASSRSGQGSIQPQHF. CDR3 nucleotide sequence: TGTGCCAGCAGCCGTTCGGGACAGGGGTCCATCCAGCCCCAGCATTTT.

This clone was counted once. The genes are TRBV7-3 and TRBJ2-2, with D possibly being TRBD1 (6 bases). Germline V gene lookup returns CDR1 SGHTA and CDR2 FQGTGA. The V end lost 5 bases, the J end lost 5 bases, and 9 bases lay between the germline ends. This CDR3 has 13 residues. The CDR3 DNA sequence: TGTGCCAGCAGCCCACAGGGAACCGGGGAGCTGTTTTTT. It translates to CASSPQGTGELFF. The full variable domain, rest sourced from reference TRBV7-3 and TRBJ2-2, is GAGVSQTPSNKVTEKGKYVELRCDPISGHTALYWYRQSLGQGPEFLIYFQGTGAADDSGLPNDRFFAVRPEGSVSTLKIQRTERGDSAVYLCASSPQGTGELFFGEGSRLTVL.